These T cell receptor beta chains were read from a single sample in a study of shared clonotypes between healthy human individuals. Libraries were prepared by immunoSEQ multiplex PCR; TCRdb keeps only in-frame clonotypes and omits some of them. The sample records around 620,000 clones, about 95% being singletons. Source material: naive CD8+ T cells sorted from blood. The receptors shown here come from a young woman in good health. Each CDR3 is given with its conserved first and last residue.

j_gene | v_gene | CDR3aa
TRBJ2-1 | TRBV11-2 | CASSSLLGARNEQFF
TRBJ2-1 | TRBV19 | CASSAPLGREAPNEQFF
TRBJ2-2 | TRBV19 | CASSILLGSGELFF
TRBJ1-1 | TRBV7-9 | CASSLVLNTEAFF
TRBJ2-1 | TRBV6-6 | CASSSHSGGPYNEQFF
TRBJ2-2 | TRBV29-1 | CSAASSGRGGTGELFF
TRBJ2-7 | TRBV27 | CASGTGLAGGQRMKQYF
TRBJ2-7 | TRBV10-3 | CAISDALAGTYEQYF
TRBJ2-1 | TRBV14 | CASSQGRAAYNEQFF
TRBJ2-7 | TRBV5-4 | CASSLWSLAHEQYF
TRBJ2-1 | TRBV9 | CASSVEGTGEEDEQFF
TRBJ2-7 | TRBV28 | CASSFDLSYEQYF
TRBJ2-3 | TRBV4-1 | CASSQGYGLLDTQYF
NA | TRBV28 | CASSSLIERAGDEQYF
TRBJ2-1 | TRBV5-6 | CASSFKRRQINEQFF
TRBJ2-7 | TRBV4-1 | CASSQGGSGDEYF
TRBJ2-7 | TRBV20-1 | CSARRSYEQYF
TRBJ2-7 | TRBV15 | CATSSPRDSFYEQYF
TRBJ2-7 | TRBV6-5 | CASSYVGPSYEQYF
TRBJ2-7 | TRBV29-1 | CSIWTSVSYEQYF
TRBJ2-7 | TRBV7-2 | CASSLEDYNYEDYEQYF
TRBJ2-3 | TRBV28 | CASSMTSSGDTQYF
TRBJ2-7 | TRBV2 | CASSDGTGRYEQYF
TRBJ2-1 | TRBV7-8 | CASSLEPGDYNEQFF
TRBJ2-1 | TRBV19 | CASSIDIGGYNEQFF
TRBJ2-1 | TRBV2 | CASLGRGGSRYEQFF
TRBJ2-1 | TRBV12-5 | CASAPGLAGGSVNEQFF
TRBJ2-5 | TRBV5-4 | CASSSFSGTTQETQYF
TRBJ2-7 | TRBV5-4 | CASSFRTSGTGEQYF
TRBJ1-5 | TRBV19 | CASRAGTGIYSNQPQHF
TRBJ1-2 | TRBV18 | CASSIGTANYGYTF
TRBJ2-7 | TRBV2 | CASSEGFYEQYF
TRBJ2-7 | TRBV7-6 | CASSLAGTPYEQYF
TRBJ1-1 | TRBV4-1 | CASSGGLRGVNTEAFF
TRBJ2-2 | TRBV5-1 | CASSLGFTRDEDTGELFF
TRBJ2-5 | TRBV15 | CATSRDSVRSEETQYF
TRBJ2-1 | TRBV28 | CASSIPLPLNEQFF
TRBJ2-7 | TRBV28 | CASTLSSGSFHEQYF
TRBJ2-7 | TRBV7-8 | CASSPTPGSFSTYEQYF
TRBJ2-1 | TRBV27 | CASSPGTSGMKEQFF
TRBJ1-4 | TRBV4-2 | CASSQAYRDRVEKLFF
TRBJ2-1 | TRBV10-3 | CANRDRVSDEQFF
TRBJ2-7 | TRBV28 | CASRSTGLSSYEQYF
TRBJ2-7 | TRBV2 | CASSETGNEQYF
TRBJ2-1 | TRBV9 | CASSVLAGGPSEQFF
TRBJ2-1 | TRBV29-1 | CSVDRGHGDNEQFF
TRBJ1-1 | TRBV10-1 | CASSEKAGGNTEAFF
TRBJ2-7 | TRBV28 | CASSDYPGGSYEQYF
TRBJ2-7 | TRBV7-2 | CASSFGTNPSYEQYF
TRBJ2-2 | TRBV10-2 | CASSPLAGGPSGELFF
TRBJ2-6 | TRBV19 | CASSITSGVSSGANVLTF
TRBJ2-7 | TRBV28 | CASSLPDRPGGEQYF
TRBJ2-7 | TRBV29-1 | CSVEDGQASYEQYF
TRBJ1-1 | TRBV27 | CASSLSGFLKDTEAFF
TRBJ1-1 | TRBV19 | CASSPRQGRSTEAFF
TRBJ2-2 | TRBV5-4 | CASSLASGMNTGELFF
TRBJ2-5 | TRBV9 | CASSVEGGGETQYF
TRBJ2-7 | TRBV6-5 | CASSYTSGRYEQYF
TRBJ2-3 | TRBV2 | CASSATSGRSDTQYF